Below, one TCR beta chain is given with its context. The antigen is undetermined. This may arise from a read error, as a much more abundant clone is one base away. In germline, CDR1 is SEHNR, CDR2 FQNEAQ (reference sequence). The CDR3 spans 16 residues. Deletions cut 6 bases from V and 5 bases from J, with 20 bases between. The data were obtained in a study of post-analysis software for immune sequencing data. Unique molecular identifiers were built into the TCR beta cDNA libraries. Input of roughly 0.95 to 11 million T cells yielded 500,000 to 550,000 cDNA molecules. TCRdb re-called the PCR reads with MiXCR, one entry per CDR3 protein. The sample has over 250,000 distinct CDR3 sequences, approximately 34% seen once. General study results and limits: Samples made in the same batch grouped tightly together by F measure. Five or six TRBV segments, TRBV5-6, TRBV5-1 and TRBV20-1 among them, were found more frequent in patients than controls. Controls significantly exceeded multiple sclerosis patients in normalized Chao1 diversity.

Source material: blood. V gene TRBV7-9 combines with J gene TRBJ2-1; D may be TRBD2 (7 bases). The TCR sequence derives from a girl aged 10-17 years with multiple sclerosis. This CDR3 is CASRVNGGGPHNEQFF. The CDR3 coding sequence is TGTGCCAGCAGGGTTAATGGCGGGGGCCCACACAATGAGCAGTTCTTC.